A selection of T cell receptor beta chains follows, all from one sample in a study of blood T cell repertoires in COVID-19. The repertoire was sequenced with immunoSEQ multiplex PCR; TCRdb's copy has only in-frame clones and lacks some. The sample lists approximately 110,000 clones, around 81% occurring once. Sequenced sample: peripheral blood. The receptors come from a human donor in a cohort sampled during active or convalescent COVID-19. CDR3s include the opening cysteine and the closing phenylalanine or tryptophan. Each record gives: CDR3 length, V gene, D gene, clone size, J gene, CDR3 protein, CDR3 DNA. The D gene is left open where the match is weak. A row's size may be missing; if present it is once, few, many or a size class.

14	TRBV7-9	TRBD1	-	TRBJ1-1	CASSLTGGETEAFF	TGTGCCAGCAGCTTGACAGGGGGCGAAACTGAAGCTTTCTTT
15	TRBV4-1	-	few	TRBJ2-7	CASSQYGQGSFEQYF	TGCGCCAGCAGCCAATATGGTCAGGGGTCGTTCGAGCAGTACTTC
13	TRBV7-7	-	-	TRBJ1-4	CASSLSRGEKLFF	TGTGCCAGCAGCTTATCCAGGGGTGAAAAACTGTTTTTT
16	TRBV6-6	TRBD1	-	TRBJ1-3	CASSLQGAYSGNTIYF	TGTGCCAGCAGCCTACAGGGGGCCTACTCTGGAAACACCATATATTTT
12	TRBV12-3/TRBV12-4	-	-	TRBJ1-4	CASSLGGEKLFF	TGTGCCAGCAGTTTGGGGGGGGAAAAACTGTTTTTT
15	TRBV4-2	-	-	TRBJ2-2	CASSFGTQGPGELFF	TGTGCCAGCAGCTTTGGGACACAGGGACCCGGGGAGCTGTTTTTT
15	TRBV6-5	TRBD1	-	TRBJ2-7	CASSPDRVKGNEQYF	TGTGCCAGCAGTCCCGACAGGGTTAAGGGTAACGAGCAGTACTTC
15	TRBV5-1	TRBD1	once	TRBJ1-3	CASSRGQASGNTIYF	TGCGCCAGCAGCCGGGGACAGGCCTCTGGAAACACCATATATTTT
16	TRBV7-9	-	-	TRBJ1-2	CASSLARTDPNYGYTF	TGTGCCAGCAGCTTAGCGCGGACAGATCCTAACTATGGCTACACCTTC
13	TRBV10-1	-	-	TRBJ1-2	CASSAMVDYGYTF	TGCGCCAGCAGTGCTATGGTGGACTATGGCTACACCTTC
15	TRBV3-1/TRBV3-2	-	-	TRBJ2-1	CASSQEVGHTGEQFF	TGTGCCAGCAGCCAAGAGGTGGGGCATACGGGTGAGCAGTTCTTC
15	TRBV5-1	-	-	TRBJ2-7	CASSLVPGTTYEQYF	TGCGCCAGCAGCTTGGTGCCGGGGACAACCTACGAGCAGTACTTC
15	TRBV19	TRBD1	-	TRBJ1-3	CASSIDRGVGNTIYF	TGTGCCAGTAGTATTGACAGGGGAGTTGGAAACACCATATATTTT
16	TRBV28	TRBD2	-	TRBJ2-1	CASSPHTSGTYNEQFF	TGTGCCAGCAGTCCCCACACTAGCGGGACATACAATGAGCAGTTCTTC
13	TRBV19	-	-	TRBJ2-7	CASTGTPGYEQYF	TGTGCCAGTACGGGTACCCCGGGCTACGAGCAGTACTTC
15	TRBV6-5	TRBD1	-	TRBJ1-6	CASRKPTGGHSPLHF	TGTGCCAGCAGAAAGCCGACAGGGGGCCATTCACCCCTCCACTTT
13	TRBV12-3/TRBV12-4	TRBD2	once	TRBJ2-5	CASGQWGGETQYF	TGTGCCAGCGGTCAGTGGGGGGGGGAGACCCAGTACTTC
13	TRBV15	-	-	TRBJ2-3	CATSRDPPDTQYF	TGTGCCACCAGCCGGGATCCCCCAGATACGCAGTATTTT
17	TRBV7-2	TRBD1	-	TRBJ1-2	CASSSSGQGGLNYGYTF	TGTGCCAGCAGCTCCTCGGGACAGGGGGGCCTCAACTATGGCTACACCTTC
18	TRBV11-3	TRBD2	few	TRBJ2-2	CASSLDYPGLAHTGELFF	TGTGCCAGCAGCTTAGATTACCCTGGACTAGCCCACACCGGGGAGCTGTTTTTT
15	TRBV12-5	-	-	TRBJ2-3	CASGLVVTAGDTQYF	TGTGCTAGTGGTTTGGTAGTAACCGCGGGAGATACGCAGTATTTT
17	TRBV3-1/TRBV3-2	TRBD1	-	TRBJ1-5	CASSQSDRGQSNQPQHF	TGTGCCAGCAGCCAATCAGACAGGGGGCAGAGCAATCAGCCCCAGCATTTT
11	TRBV20-1	-	-	TRBJ1-5	CSASERQPQHF	TGCAGTGCCTCAGAACGACAGCCCCAGCATTTT
14	TRBV7-2	TRBD2	-	TRBJ2-2	CASSLGPSAGVLFF	TGTGCCAGCAGCTTAGGGCCCAGTGCGGGGGTGCTGTTTTTT
13	TRBV9	-	few	TRBJ1-6	CASSPWGGSPLHF	TGTGCCAGCAGCCCTTGGGGCGGTTCACCCCTCCACTTT
16	TRBV7-2	TRBD2	once	TRBJ2-5	CASSDTSGGGMKTQYF	TGTGCCAGCAGCGACACTAGCGGGGGGGGCATGAAGACCCAGTACTTC
16	TRBV7-2	TRBD2	-	TRBJ2-3	CASSLIGTSQSDTQYF	TGTGCCAGCAGCTTAATTGGGACTAGTCAGTCAGATACGCAGTATTTT
13	TRBV4-1	-	-	TRBJ2-5	CASSQDVEETQYF	TGCGCCAGCAGCCAAGATGTCGAAGAGACCCAGTACTTC
16	TRBV6-5	-	-	TRBJ2-1	CASSYSWVQALNEQFF	TGTGCCAGCAGTTACTCGTGGGTGCAGGCCTTAAATGAGCAGTTCTTC
16	TRBV27	-	few	TRBJ2-5	CASSLSNPASSETQYF	TGTGCCAGCAGTTTATCGAACCCTGCTAGCTCGGAGACCCAGTACTTC
16	TRBV5-4	TRBD2	-	TRBJ2-3	CASSLIGREGLDTQYF	TGTGCCAGCAGCTTGATAGGTCGGGAGGGCCTTGATACGCAGTATTTT
16	TRBV5-4	-	-	TRBJ2-1	CASSLDGQFSYNEQFF	TGTGCCAGCAGCTTGGACGGACAATTTTCCTACAATGAGCAGTTCTTC
13	TRBV10-3	-	-	TRBJ2-1	CAISGAGWDEQFF	TGTGCCATCAGTGGGGCGGGTTGGGATGAGCAGTTCTTC
15	TRBV7-2	TRBD2	-	TRBJ2-7	CASSLLAGAPYEQYF	TGTGCCAGCAGCTTACTAGCGGGAGCCCCCTACGAGCAGTACTTC
14	TRBV7-2	-	-	TRBJ2-7	CASSPVGASYEQYF	TGTGCCAGCAGCCCGGTGGGGGCCTCCTACGAGCAGTACTTC
16	TRBV7-3	TRBD1	-	TRBJ2-1	CASSSLRGPGRNEQFF	TGTGCCAGCAGCTCCCTCAGGGGGCCGGGGCGCAATGAGCAGTTCTTC
17	TRBV5-6	-	-	TRBJ2-1	CASRVRGVSAGWNEQFF	TGTGCCAGCAGGGTGAGAGGAGTATCCGCAGGGTGGAATGAGCAGTTCTTC
16	TRBV28	TRBD2	-	TRBJ2-7	CASSFSSGRALYEQYF	TGTGCCAGCAGTTTCTCTAGCGGGAGGGCCCTCTACGAGCAGTACTTC
14	TRBV10-2	TRBD1	-	TRBJ1-1	CASSESGQGTEAFF	TGCGCCAGCAGTGAGTCCGGACAGGGGACTGAAGCTTTCTTT
11	TRBV5-6	-	-	TRBJ2-7	CASSLSWEQYF	TGTGCCAGCAGCCTTAGTTGGGAGCAGTACTTC
15	TRBV14	TRBD2	-	TRBJ2-1	CASSPLAGTYNEQFF	TGTGCCAGCAGCCCTCTAGCGGGAACTTACAATGAGCAGTTCTTC
13	TRBV12-3/TRBV12-4	-	-	TRBJ2-1	CASTRLVESGQFF	TGTGCCAGCACACGACTAGTCGAGAGTGGGCAGTTCTTC
14	TRBV5-4	-	-	TRBJ1-1	CASSLLDRNTEAFF	TGTGCCAGCAGCCTACTGGACAGGAACACTGAAGCTTTCTTT